The 18 T cell receptor beta chains below come from one sample, sequenced in a study of T cell repertoires in cytomegalovirus infection. One entry per CDR3 protein, called by TCRdb with MiXCR from the reads. This table holds over 90,000 distinct CDR3 sequences, 16% found once. The sequencing input was PBMCs. These receptors originate from a human donor in good health (CMV status not recorded). Some clones in this sample may be carry-over from other donors' samples.

This clonotype turned up a few times. The CDR3: CASSTSDGGAEAFF. The CDR3 region has the DNA TGTGCCAGTAGTACATCGGACGGGGGGGCTGAAGCTTTCTTT. J is TRBJ1-1 and V is TRBV19; TRBD1 is a possible D gene (5 bases). The CDR3 sequence is 14 residues long. The V gene lost 4 bases and the J gene lost 6 bases, with 15 bases spanning the gap. From germline, CDR1 is LNHDA and CDR2 SQIVND (reference sequence).

As concerns this clonotype: This may be a read error: a much more frequent sequence differs by one nucleotide. The chain carries TRBV7-2 and TRBJ1-3; D remains ambiguous. Germline CDR1 is SGHTA and CDR2 is FQGNSA. V was trimmed by 1 base and J by 4 bases, leaving 8 bases between them. The CDR3 length is 14 residues. CDR3 loop: CASSLVRMGNTIYF. The CDR3 nucleotides read TGTGCCAGCAGCTTAGTACGGATGGGAAACACCATATATTTT.

This clonotype showed up many times. For the CDR3, the DNA is TGTGCCAGCAGCTTTTGGACAGGGGGTGAAGCTTTCTTT. Amino acids: CASSFWTGGEAFF. V usage is TRBV7-2 and J usage is TRBJ1-1; TRBD1 agrees at 10 bases. V dropped 3 bases and J dropped 7; count of bases not matched to a gene: 2. The germline gives CDR1 SGHTA, CDR2 FQGNSA. This CDR3 spans 13 amino acids. The full variable domain, rest sourced from reference TRBV7-2 and TRBJ1-1, is GAGVSQSPSNKVTEKGKDVELRCDPISGHTALYWYRQSLGQGLEFLIYFQGNSAPDKSGLPSDRFSAERTGGSVSTLTIQRTQQEDSAVYLCASSFWTGGEAFFGQGTRLTVV.

This clonotype appeared a few times. J is TRBJ2-1 and V is TRBV28; D is possibly TRBD1 (5 bases). Trimming pared 6 bases from V and 5 bases from J, leaving 20 bases between. The CDR3 is made up of 16 amino acids. The germline V gene has CDR1 MDHEN and CDR2 SYDVKM. CDR3 amino acids: CASRSPGRKGHNEQFF. The CDR3 bases are TGTGCCAGCAGGTCGCCCGGTCGAAAGGGGCACAATGAGCAGTTCTTC. Together with reference TRBV28 and TRBJ2-1, the CDR3 gives the full variable domain: DVKVTQSSRYLVKRTGEKVFLECVQDMDHENMFWYRQDPGLGLRLIYFSYDVKMKEKGDIPEGYSVSREKKERFSLILESASTNQTSMYLCASRSPGRKGHNEQFFGPGTRLTVL.

This chain connects TRBV5-4 to TRBJ2-3; D is possibly TRBD2 (6 bases). The V gene lost 4 bases and the J gene lost 5 bases, with 11 bases spanning the gap. The CDR3 contains 13 residues. Germline CDR1 is SGHNT and CDR2 is YYREEE (reference sequence). CDR3 loop: CASSAGGLDTQYF. The CDR3, as DNA: TGTGCCAGCAGCGCCGGAGGGTTAGATACGCAGTATTTT.

Many counts were recorded for this clonotype. J is TRBJ1-2 and V is TRBV7-2, with D hard to call. The CDR3 runs 13 residues. Germline-derived CDR1 and CDR2 are SGHTA and FQGNSA. Deletions cut 1 base from V and 6 bases from J, with 9 bases between. The CDR3 DNA is TGTGCCAGCAGCTTAGGGGTTAAGGATGGCTACACCTTC. As protein: CASSLGVKDGYTF.

On this clonotype itself: One junction end disagrees with the germline gene, perhaps due to a read error. CDR3 DNA: TGTGGCAGCTCACGGACTAGCGGGCAGCAAGAGACCCAGTACTTC. Residues: CGSSRTSGQQETQYF. The chain joins TRBV18 to TRBJ2-5; 11 bases agree with TRBD2. Per germline, CDR1 KGHSH and CDR2 LQKENI. The CDR3 loop spans 15 amino acids.

In its sample, this clonotype was seen many times. This rearrangement joins TRBV7-2 to TRBJ2-1; D may correspond to TRBD1 or TRBD2 (5 bases each). The V gene lost 7 bases and the J gene lost 1 base, with 14 bases spanning the gap. The length of the CDR3 is 15 residues. Per germline, CDR1 SGHTA and CDR2 FQGNSA. The DNA for the CDR3 is TGTGCCAGCACCGTGGGACCCCTATCCTACAATGAGCAGTTCTTC. This sequence encodes CASTVGPLSYNEQFF.

This clonotype turned up a few times. This chain joins TRBV7-2 and TRBJ1-3; D unclear. V lost 4 bases, J lost 3 bases, and 7 bases lay in between. Germline CDR1 is SGHTA and CDR2 is FQGNSA. This CDR3 region has 13 residues. Here the CDR3 reads CASSSSHGNTIYF. The CDR3 DNA reads as TGTGCCAGCAGCTCGTCTCATGGAAACACCATATATTTT.

The chain joins TRBV29-1 to TRBJ2-7; TRBD2 might be the D (6 bases). Deletions cut 4 bases from V and 2 bases from J, with 9 bases between. CDR1 is SQVTM and CDR2 is ANQGSEA in the germline V gene. The CDR3 covers 12 residues. The CDR3 nucleotides read TGCAGCGTTGGGAGGGGAACCTACGAGCAGTACTTC. Its translation: CSVGRGTYEQYF.

With respect to this clonotype: A read error may explain this, as a much larger clone is one base away. The chain has TRBV7-2 and TRBJ1-2, with D hard to call. Germline CDR1 reads SGHTA; CDR2 reads FQGNSA. Trimming took off 6 bases at V and 4 bases at J, with 18 bases between the two ends. The CDR3 is 15 residues long. The CDR3 reads CASRQENGSAYGYTF. The CDR3 DNA reads as TGTGCCAGCAGACAAGAAAACGGGTCCGCCTATGGCTACACCTTC. Filled out from reference TRBV7-2 and TRBJ1-2, the complete variable domain reads GAGVSQSPSNKVTEKGKDVELRCDPISGHTALYWYRQSLGQGLEFLIYFQGNSAPDKSGLPSDRFSAERTGGSVSTLTIQRTQQEDSAVYLCASRQENGSAYGYTFGSGTRLTVV.

The chain recombines TRBV28 with TRBJ2-7; 9 nucleotides line up with TRBD2. V dropped 6 bases and J dropped 1; count of bases not matched to a gene: 7. Germline CDR1 and CDR2: MDHEN and SYDVKM. This CDR3 has 15 amino acids. Written as DNA, the CDR3 is TGTGCCAGCAGCTCGGCTAGCGGGATTTCCTACGAGCAGTACTTC. Protein: CASSSASGISYEQYF.

This clonotype occurred many times. The chain couples TRBV28 to TRBJ2-3, with a tentative D call TRBD2 (6 bases). The V and J ends lost 6 bases and 1 base respectively, with 14 bases between them. This CDR3 has 15 residues. Germline-derived CDR1 and CDR2 are MDHEN and SYDVKM. The DNA of the CDR3 is TGTGCCAGCAGCCCCGGGGGTGCAGGCACAGATACGCAGTATTTT. Translated, it gives CASSPGGAGTDTQYF.

The rearrangement joins TRBV27 to TRBJ2-7; 8 nucleotides match TRBD2. Germline CDR1 and CDR2: MNHEY and SMNVEV (reference sequence). J was trimmed by 7 bases and V by 3 bases; bases with no gene match: 5. This CDR3 comprises 13 residues. DNA of the CDR3: TGTGCCAGCAGTTTCCGGGGGGGGAGGGAGCAGTACTTC. Translated: CASSFRGGREQYF.

For this clonotype: Because the CDR3 is missing its conserved closing phenylalanine or tryptophan, this is likely a read error. This chain connects TRBV18 to TRBJ1-2, with D uncertain. V was trimmed by 8 bases and J by 0 bases, leaving 19 bases between them. Germline CDR1 and CDR2: KGHSH and LQKENI. This CDR3 has 16 amino acids. The CDR3 bases are TGTGCCAGCCAGATCACAGCGGACGGATCTAACTATGGCTACACCTAC. Translation gives CASQITADGSNYGYTY.

This clonotype was seen ten or more times. The chain employs TRBV7-3 and TRBJ2-1; D unresolved. The CDR3 has 13 amino acids. V was pared by 6 bases and J by 7 bases, with 13 bases between. CDR1 is SGHTA and CDR2 is FQGTGA in the germline V gene. CDR3 coding DNA: TGTGCCAGCAGTCAACCCTTTTCAAATGAGCAGTTCTTC. Its translation: CASSQPFSNEQFF.

Many counts were recorded for this clonotype. The chain combines TRBV7-2 with TRBJ1-4; D perhaps matches TRBD1 (6 bases). Germline-derived CDR1 and CDR2 are SGHTA and FQGNSA. Trimming removed 2 bases from V and 6 bases from J, with 13 bases in between. The CDR3 spans 15 residues. The CDR3 protein is CASSLRQEPDEKLFF. The CDR3 DNA reads as TGTGCCAGCAGCTTAAGACAGGAGCCAGATGAAAAACTGTTTTTT.

Note on this clonotype: It may be a read error: a sequence one base away is much more abundant. The J gene is TRBJ1-4, the V gene TRBV12-3 or TRBV12-4, with 8 positions matching TRBD1. The CDR3 contains 14 residues. CDR3 amino acids: CASRPTGVGERLFF. In nucleotides, the CDR3 is TGTGCCAGCAGGCCGACAGGGGTTGGTGAAAGACTGTTTTTT.